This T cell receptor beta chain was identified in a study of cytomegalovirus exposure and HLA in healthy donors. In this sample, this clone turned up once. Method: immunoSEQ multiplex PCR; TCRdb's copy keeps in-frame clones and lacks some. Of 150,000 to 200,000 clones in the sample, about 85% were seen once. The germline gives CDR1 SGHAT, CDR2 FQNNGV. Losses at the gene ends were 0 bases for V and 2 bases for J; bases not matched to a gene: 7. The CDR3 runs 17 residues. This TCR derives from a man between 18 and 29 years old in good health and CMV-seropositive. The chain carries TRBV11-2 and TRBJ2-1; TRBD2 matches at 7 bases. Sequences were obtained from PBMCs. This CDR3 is CASSLEGGSVTYNEQFF. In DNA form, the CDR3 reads TGTGCCAGCAGCTTAGAGGGCGGGAGTGTCACCTACAATGAGCAGTTCTTC.